The T cell receptor beta chain described here comes from a study of blood T cell repertoires in COVID-19. Study overall: T cells, B-cell-depleted T cells, or PBMCs provided the cDNA or gDNA that served as material.

The CDR3 consists of 16 residues. Trimming at V came to 4 bases and at J to 5 bases, leaving 11 bases not matched to a gene. CDR1 is LNHDA and CDR2 is SQIVND in the germline V gene (reference sequence). Clinical histories supplied by participants themselves formed the basis of cohort assignment. Each exposed participant met a COVID-19 case in the 2 weeks preceding study entry. Measured with immunoSEQ multiplex PCR; TCRdb has only the in-frame clones, and not every one. The sample has about 350,000 clones, about nine tenths seen once; the top ten hold 1%. This receptor was identified in a woman in her twenties or thirties who had been exposed to COVID-19. The V gene is TRBV19, the J gene TRBJ2-3, with 8 bases fitting TRBD2. The sequenced material came from PBMCs or T cells enriched from blood (not recorded which). CDR3 sequence: CASSNRGATSVDTQYF. The CDR3 DNA sequence: TGTGCCAGTAGTAATAGGGGCGCGACTAGCGTAGATACGCAGTATTTT.